The clone carrying this TCR beta chain was counted a few times. Its antigen remains unknown. Amplification targeted TCR beta CDR3 regions from RNA transcripts. The TCR CDR3 first-round RT-PCR relied on the HTBI primer set. TCRdb processed the multiplex PCR reads anew with MiXCR; each CDR3 protein has one entry. The table lists about 840,000 distinct CDR3 sequences, 38% of them singletons. The data derive from a study of T cells in Graves' hyperthyroidism and ophthalmopathy. Findings of the study overall: A model using 13 V-J features told ophthalmopathy apart from stable hyperthyroidism. The model's output predicted ophthalmopathy at a median of roughly 6.9 months prior to onset. Peripheral blood also featured most of the thyroid clonotypes expanded above 0.001.

Over 18 months, lack of ophthalmopathy progression marked Graves' hyperthyroidism as stable. The CDR3 spans 15 residues. CDR1 is MNHEY, CDR2 SVGAGI, per germline. Trimming removed 5 bases at V and 0 bases at J, with 10 bases between. The specimen sequenced was blood. The source of this sequence is a man between 18 and 29 years old with Graves' hyperthyroidism. This chain links TRBV6-5 with TRBJ1-4; D ambiguous. CDR3 bases: TGTGCCAGCAGTAACGGACTTACAACTAATGAAAAACTGTTTTTT. Protein sequence: CASSNGLTTNEKLFF.